In its sample, the clone carrying this T cell receptor beta chain was seen many times. Its antigen remains unidentified. The germline CDR1 and CDR2 sequences are LGHNA and YNFKEQ. The CDR3 contains 15 residues. J lost 4 bases, V lost 1 base, and 3 bases had no gene match. The sample comes from a study of regulatory T cells in long-lasting Graves disease. Points from the study as a whole: Persistent Graves' patients had lower TCR diversity than newly diagnosed ones.

Time point described: newly diagnosed GD, antithyroid drugs for less than 3 months. RNA extracted from PBMCs served as the sequencing template. Under American Thyroid Association guidelines, Graves' disease was diagnosed. Building the TCR beta libraries relied on iRepertoire HTBI primers, and CDR3 regions underwent Arm-PCR. TCRdb re-called the multiplex PCR reads through MiXCR, storing one row per CDR3 protein. The table shows 200,000 to 250,000 distinct CDR3 sequences, with less than 20% occurring only once. This sample was also put to use in a study of T cells in Graves' hyperthyroidism and ophthalmopathy. That source adds: First-round RT-PCR with HTBI primers amplified the TCR CDR3 region.

This chain uses TRBV4-2 with TRBJ2-7; TRBD2 aligns across 11 bases. Specimen: peripheral blood mononuclear cells (PBMCs), collected at new diagnosis, from a patient treated with antithyroid drugs. This clonotype was sampled from a woman in her twenties or thirties with Graves disease. CDR3: CASSQATSGSYEQYF. The CDR3 region has the DNA TGTGCCAGCAGCCAAGCAACTAGCGGGAGTTACGAGCAGTACTTC.